This T cell receptor (beta chain) appears in the sequencing data of a study of blood T cells in healthy people across ages. Germline V gene sequence: CDR1 SGHRS, CDR2 YFSETQ. The CDR3 is 16 residues long. V lost 0 bases, J lost 11 bases, and 15 bases stayed unmatched. Those donating, healthy Caucasian individuals from Russia, were aged 6 to 90. A sample-barcoded 5' primer and a J-beta primer mix were used in a second PCR of roughly 7 to 11 cycles. TCRdb reanalysed the 5' RACE reads using MiXCR and keeps one entry per CDR3 protein. The sample yields some 1.5 million distinct CDR3 sequences, approximately 30% seen once.

The clonotype was recovered from a woman in her twenties or thirties in good health. The rearrangement uses TRBV5-1 and TRBJ2-5, with 8 bases fitting TRBD2. Sequenced material: blood. CDR3 nucleotide sequence: TGCGCCAGCAGCTTGGAGGAACGGCGGGGGGACAATGAGCAGTACTTC. This codes for CASSLEERRGDNEQYF.